This note documents a single T cell receptor beta chain sequence. The data are from a study of technical replicates of blood from a few donors. The CDR3 covers 15 residues. CDR1 and CDR2 from the germline V gene are SGHRS and YFSETQ. Germline trimming cut 7 bases from V and 5 bases from J; bases unmatched to any gene: 8. Sequencing used immunoSEQ multiplex PCR; TCRdb keeps in-frame clones, though not all of them. The table includes roughly 80,000 clones, 90% to 95% detected once. V usage is TRBV5-1 and J usage is TRBJ2-1; 11 nucleotides line up with TRBD2. The sequence derives from a human donor in good health. The sample taken for sequencing was T cells isolated from PBMCs. CDR3 sequence reads: CASRNSGRADNEQFF. The DNA for the CDR3 is TGCGCCAGCCGGAATAGCGGGAGGGCCGACAATGAGCAGTTCTTC.